The clone carrying this T cell receptor (beta chain) qualifies as medium-sized. Germline and junction disagree at one end, which may indicate a read error. The data originate from a study of T cells in Graves' hyperthyroidism and ophthalmopathy. In making diagnoses, clinical symptoms, serum thyroxine and TRAb, thyroid ultrasound and orbital computed tomography were all used. The CDR3 contains 15 residues. CDR1 is SSHAT, CDR2 FNYEAQ, per germline (reference sequence). Amplification of TCR beta CDR3 regions used RNA as the template. The TCR CDR3 was amplified in a first-round RT-PCR using the HTBI primer set. MiXCR, applied by TCRdb to the multiplex PCR reads, yields one record per CDR3 protein. This sample has roughly 650,000 distinct CDR3 sequences, with more than 15% found just once.

The rearrangement joins TRBV7-7 to TRBJ2-3, with 7 nucleotides matching TRBD2. Sequenced material: blood. The receptor's source is a woman in her forties with Graves' ophthalmopathy. Here the CDR3 DNA reads TGTGCTAGCAGCTTAAGTGGCGGGAGCGCAGATACGCAGTATTTT. It encodes CASSLSGGSADTQYF. The full variable domain, with the rest looked up from reference TRBV7-7 and TRBJ2-3, is GAGVSQSPRYKVTKRGQDVTLRCDPISSHATLYWYQQALGQGPEFLTYFNYEAQPDKSGLPSDRFSAERPEGSISTLTIQRTEQRDSAMYRCASSLSGGSADTQYFGPGTRLTVL.